The TCR beta chain under discussion was sequenced for a study of blood T cell repertoires in COVID-19. Study summary: The samples span acute and convalescent COVID-19 from the United States, Italy and Spain.

TCRdb's copy holds only in-frame clones and misses some; the assay was immunoSEQ multiplex PCR. This repertoire shows about 300,000 clones, roughly 86% found once; its top ten account for 1.8%. V was shortened by 3 bases and J by 6 bases, with 6 bases between the two germline ends. CDR1 and CDR2 (germline): LNHNV, YYDKDF (reference sequence). This CDR3 contains 12 residues. Seattle participants joined during active infection and were tracked over time. Sequenced input: peripheral blood. The TCR sequence derives from a woman aged 25 to 39 with COVID-19, enrolled during active disease. The rearrangement uses TRBV15 and TRBJ1-5, with no clear D. DNA for the CDR3: TGTGCCACCAGCAGTGGGAGTCAGCCCCAGCATTTT. Amino acids: CATSSGSQPQHF.